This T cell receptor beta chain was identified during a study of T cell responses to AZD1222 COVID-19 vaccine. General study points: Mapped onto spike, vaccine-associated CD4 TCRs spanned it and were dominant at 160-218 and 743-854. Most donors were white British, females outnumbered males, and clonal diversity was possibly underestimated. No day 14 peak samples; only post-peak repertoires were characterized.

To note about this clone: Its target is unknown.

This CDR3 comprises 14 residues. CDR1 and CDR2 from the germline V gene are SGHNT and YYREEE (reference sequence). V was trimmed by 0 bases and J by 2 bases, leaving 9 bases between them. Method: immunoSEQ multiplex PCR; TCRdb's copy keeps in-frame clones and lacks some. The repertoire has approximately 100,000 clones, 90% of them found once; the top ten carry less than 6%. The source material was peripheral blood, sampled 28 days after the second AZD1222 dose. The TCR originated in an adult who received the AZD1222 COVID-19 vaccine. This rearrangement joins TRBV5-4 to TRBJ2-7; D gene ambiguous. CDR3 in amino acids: CASSLGRDAYEQYF. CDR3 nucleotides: TGTGCCAGCAGCTTGGGGCGCGACGCCTACGAGCAGTACTTC.